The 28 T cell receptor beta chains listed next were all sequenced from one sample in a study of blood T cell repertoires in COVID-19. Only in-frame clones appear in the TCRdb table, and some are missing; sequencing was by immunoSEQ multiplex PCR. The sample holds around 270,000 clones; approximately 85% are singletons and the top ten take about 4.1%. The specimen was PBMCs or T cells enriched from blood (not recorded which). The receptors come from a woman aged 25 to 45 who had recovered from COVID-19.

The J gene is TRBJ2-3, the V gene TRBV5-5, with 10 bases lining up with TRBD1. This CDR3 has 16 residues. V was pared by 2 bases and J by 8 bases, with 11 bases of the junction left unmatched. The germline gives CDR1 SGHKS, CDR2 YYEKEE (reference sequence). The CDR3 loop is CASSFGEGQGWITQYF. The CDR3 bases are TGTGCCAGCAGCTTCGGCGAGGGACAGGGGTGGATTACGCAGTATTTT.

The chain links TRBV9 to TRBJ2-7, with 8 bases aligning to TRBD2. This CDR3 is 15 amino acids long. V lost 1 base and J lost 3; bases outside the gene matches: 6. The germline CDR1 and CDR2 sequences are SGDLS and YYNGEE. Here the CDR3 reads CASSVNPGGGYEQYF. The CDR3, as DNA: TGTGCCAGCAGCGTAAATCCGGGAGGGGGCTACGAGCAGTACTTC.

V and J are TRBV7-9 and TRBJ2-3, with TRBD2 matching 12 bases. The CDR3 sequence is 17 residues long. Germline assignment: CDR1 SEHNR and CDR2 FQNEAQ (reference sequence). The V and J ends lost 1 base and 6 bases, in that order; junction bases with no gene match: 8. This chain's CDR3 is CASSLGASGGASDTQYF. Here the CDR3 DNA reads TGTGCCAGCAGCTTAGGGGCTAGCGGGGGGGCGTCGGATACGCAGTATTTT.

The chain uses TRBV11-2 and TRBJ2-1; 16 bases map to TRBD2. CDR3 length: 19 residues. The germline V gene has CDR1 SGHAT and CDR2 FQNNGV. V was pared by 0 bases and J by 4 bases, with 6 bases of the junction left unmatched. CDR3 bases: TGTGCCAGCAGCTTAGAGGGGACTAGCGGGGGGGCGGTATACAATGAGCAGTTCTTC. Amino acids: CASSLEGTSGGAVYNEQFF.

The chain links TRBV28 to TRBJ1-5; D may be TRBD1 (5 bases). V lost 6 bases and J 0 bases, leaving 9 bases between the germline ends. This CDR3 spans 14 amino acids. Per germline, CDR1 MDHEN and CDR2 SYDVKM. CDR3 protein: CASRWGGSNQPQHF. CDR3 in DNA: TGTGCCAGCAGGTGGGGGGGTAGCAATCAGCCCCAGCATTTT.

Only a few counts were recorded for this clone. CDR3 DNA: TGTGCCAGCAGCGTAGAGGGACATCGGTCGGGTGGCTACACCTTC. It translates to CASSVEGHRSGGYTF. V usage is TRBV9 and J usage is TRBJ1-2; the D gene is possibly TRBD1 (6 bases). Trimming pared 0 bases from V and 7 bases from J, leaving 16 bases between. The germline V gene has CDR1 SGDLS and CDR2 YYNGEE. This CDR3 comprises 15 residues.

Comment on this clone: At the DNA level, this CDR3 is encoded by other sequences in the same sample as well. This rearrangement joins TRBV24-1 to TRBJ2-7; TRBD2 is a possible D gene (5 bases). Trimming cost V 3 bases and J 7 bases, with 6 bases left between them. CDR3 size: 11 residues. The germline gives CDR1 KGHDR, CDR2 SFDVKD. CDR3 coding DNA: TGTGCCACCAGTGATAGAGGGGAGCAGTACTTC. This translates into CATSDRGEQYF.

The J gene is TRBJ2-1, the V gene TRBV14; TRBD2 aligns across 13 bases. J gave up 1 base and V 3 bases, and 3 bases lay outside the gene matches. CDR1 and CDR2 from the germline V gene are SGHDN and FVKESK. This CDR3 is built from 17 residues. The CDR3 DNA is TGTGCCAGCAGCCACCGGACTAGCGGGAGTTCCTACAATGAGCAGTTCTTC. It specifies CASSHRTSGSSYNEQFF.

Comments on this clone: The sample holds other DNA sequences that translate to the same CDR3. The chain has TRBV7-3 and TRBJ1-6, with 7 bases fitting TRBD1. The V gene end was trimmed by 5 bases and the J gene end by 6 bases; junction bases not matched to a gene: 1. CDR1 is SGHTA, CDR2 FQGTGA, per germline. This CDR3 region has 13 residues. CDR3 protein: CASSTGANSPLHF. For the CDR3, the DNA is TGTGCCAGCAGCACAGGGGCTAATTCACCCCTCCACTTT. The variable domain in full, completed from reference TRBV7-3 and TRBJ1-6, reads GAGVSQTPSNKVTEKGKYVELRCDPISGHTALYWYRQSLGQGPEFLIYFQGTGAADDSGLPNDRFFAVRPEGSVSTLKIQRTERGDSAVYLCASSTGANSPLHFGNGTRLTVT.

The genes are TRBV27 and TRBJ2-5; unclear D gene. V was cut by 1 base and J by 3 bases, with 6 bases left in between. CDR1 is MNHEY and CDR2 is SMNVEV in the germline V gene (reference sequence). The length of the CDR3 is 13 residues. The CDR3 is CASSLWPEETQYF. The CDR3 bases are TGTGCCAGCAGTTTATGGCCCGAAGAGACCCAGTACTTC.

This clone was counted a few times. CDR3 amino acids: CASSLERGTGEQYF. The CDR3, as DNA: TGTGCCAGCAGCTTAGAGCGGGGTACCGGCGAGCAGTACTTC. The chain carries TRBV7-8 and TRBJ2-7, with 7 bases identical to TRBD2. The CDR3 length is 14 residues. The J segment lost 6 bases and the V segment lost 1 base, leaving 6 bases of the junction unmatched. Germline CDR1 reads SGHVS; CDR2 reads FQNEAQ.

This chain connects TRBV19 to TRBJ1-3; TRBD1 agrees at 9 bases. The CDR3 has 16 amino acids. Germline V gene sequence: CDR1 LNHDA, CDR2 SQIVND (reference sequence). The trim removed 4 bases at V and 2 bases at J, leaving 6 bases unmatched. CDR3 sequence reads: CASSTGQGITGNTIYF. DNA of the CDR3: TGTGCCAGTAGTACGGGACAGGGAATTACTGGAAACACCATATATTTT.

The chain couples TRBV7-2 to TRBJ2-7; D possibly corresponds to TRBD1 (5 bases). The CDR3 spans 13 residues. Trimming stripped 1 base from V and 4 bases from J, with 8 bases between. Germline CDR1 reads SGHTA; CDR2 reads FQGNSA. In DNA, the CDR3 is TGTGCCAGCAGCTTAGGCAGGGCGTACGAGCAGTACTTC. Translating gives CASSLGRAYEQYF.

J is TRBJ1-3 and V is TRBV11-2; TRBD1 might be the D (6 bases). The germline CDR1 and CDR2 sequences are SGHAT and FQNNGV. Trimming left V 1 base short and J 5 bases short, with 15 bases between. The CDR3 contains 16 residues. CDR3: CASSLVSGTRRNTIYF. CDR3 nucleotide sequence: TGTGCCAGCAGCTTAGTTAGCGGGACACGGAGAAACACCATATATTTT.

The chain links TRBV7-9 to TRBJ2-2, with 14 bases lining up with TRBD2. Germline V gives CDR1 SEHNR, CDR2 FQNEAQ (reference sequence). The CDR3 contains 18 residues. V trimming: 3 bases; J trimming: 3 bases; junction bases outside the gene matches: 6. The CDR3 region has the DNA TGTGCCAGCAGCTTCCCTGGGACTAGCGGGGGTGACACCGGGGAGCTGTTTTTT. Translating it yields CASSFPGTSGGDTGELFF.

This chain's CDR3 is CASSGTGGPGVNEQFF. The CDR3, as DNA: TGTGCCAGCAGCGGAACGGGAGGGCCTGGCGTAAATGAGCAGTTCTTC. The chain joins TRBV25-1 to TRBJ2-1; the match to TRBD2 covers 8 bases. Trimming removed 6 bases from V and 7 bases from J; junction bases left unmatched: 14. CDR1 and CDR2 from the germline V gene are MGHDK and SYGVNS. This CDR3 contains 16 residues. Filled out from reference TRBV25-1 and TRBJ2-1, the complete variable domain reads EADIYQTPRYLVIGTGKKITLECSQTMGHDKMYWYQQDPGMELHLIHYSYGVNSTEKGDLSSESTVSRIRTEHFPLTLESARPSHTSQYLCASSGTGGPGVNEQFFGPGTRLTVL.

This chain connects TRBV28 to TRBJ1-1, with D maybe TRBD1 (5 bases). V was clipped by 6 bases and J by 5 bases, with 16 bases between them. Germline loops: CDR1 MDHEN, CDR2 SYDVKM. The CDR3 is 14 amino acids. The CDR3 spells CASSKTGLQTEAFF. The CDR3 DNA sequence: TGTGCCAGCAGCAAAACAGGTTTGCAGACTGAAGCTTTCTTT.

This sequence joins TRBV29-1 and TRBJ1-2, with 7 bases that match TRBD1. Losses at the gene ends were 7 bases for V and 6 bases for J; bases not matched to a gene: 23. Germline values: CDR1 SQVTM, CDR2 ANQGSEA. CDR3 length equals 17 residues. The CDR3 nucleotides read TGCAGCGACCAACCCCGGGACAGCTCTATAACCGTCCATGGCTACACCTTC. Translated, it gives CSDQPRDSSITVHGYTF.

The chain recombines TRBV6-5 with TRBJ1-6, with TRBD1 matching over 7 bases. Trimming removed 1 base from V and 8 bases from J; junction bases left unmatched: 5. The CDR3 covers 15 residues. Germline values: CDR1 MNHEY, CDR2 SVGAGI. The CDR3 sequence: CASSYLTGEDSPLHF. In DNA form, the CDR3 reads TGTGCCAGCAGTTACTTAACAGGGGAGGATTCACCCCTCCACTTT.

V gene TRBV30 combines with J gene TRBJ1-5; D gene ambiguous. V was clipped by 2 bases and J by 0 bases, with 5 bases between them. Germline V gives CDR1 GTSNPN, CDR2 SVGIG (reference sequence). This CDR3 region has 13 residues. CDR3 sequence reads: CAWSLASNQPQHF. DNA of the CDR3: TGTGCCTGGAGTTTGGCTAGCAATCAGCCCCAGCATTTT.

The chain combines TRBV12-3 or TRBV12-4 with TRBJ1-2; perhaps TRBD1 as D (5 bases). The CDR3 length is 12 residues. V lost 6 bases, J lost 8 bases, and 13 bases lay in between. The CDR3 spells CASSRNWGGYTF. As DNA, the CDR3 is TGTGCCAGCAGCCGGAACTGGGGCGGCTACACCTTC.

The chain's CDR3 is CSVYRETNEKLFF. DNA of the CDR3: TGCAGCGTGTACAGGGAAACTAATGAAAAACTGTTTTTT. The V gene is TRBV29-1, the J gene TRBJ1-4; D might be TRBD1 (6 bases). The CDR3 covers 13 residues. Trimming left V 6 bases short and J 1 base short, with 9 bases between. Germline V gene lookup returns CDR1 SQVTM and CDR2 ANQGSEA.

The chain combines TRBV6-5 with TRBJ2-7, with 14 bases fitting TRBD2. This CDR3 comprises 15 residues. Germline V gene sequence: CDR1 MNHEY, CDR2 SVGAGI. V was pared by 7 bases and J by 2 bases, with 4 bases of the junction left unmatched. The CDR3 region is CASILGLAGAYEQYF. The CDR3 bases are TGTGCCAGCATTCTGGGACTAGCGGGGGCCTACGAGCAGTACTTC.

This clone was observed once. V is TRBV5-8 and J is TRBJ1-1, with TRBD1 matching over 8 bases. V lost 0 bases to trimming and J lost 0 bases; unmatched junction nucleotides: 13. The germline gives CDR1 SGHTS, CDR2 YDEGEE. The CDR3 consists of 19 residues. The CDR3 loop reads CASSLEPQGADGMNTEAFF. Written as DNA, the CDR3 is TGTGCCAGCAGCTTGGAGCCCCAGGGGGCGGACGGGATGAACACTGAAGCTTTCTTT.

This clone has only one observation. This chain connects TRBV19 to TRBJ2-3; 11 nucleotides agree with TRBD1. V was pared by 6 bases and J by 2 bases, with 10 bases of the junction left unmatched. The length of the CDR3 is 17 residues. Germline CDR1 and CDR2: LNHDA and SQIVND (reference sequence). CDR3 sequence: CASRRGTGGVPTDTQYF. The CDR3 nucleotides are TGTGCCAGTAGACGCGGGACAGGGGGAGTCCCCACAGATACGCAGTATTTT.

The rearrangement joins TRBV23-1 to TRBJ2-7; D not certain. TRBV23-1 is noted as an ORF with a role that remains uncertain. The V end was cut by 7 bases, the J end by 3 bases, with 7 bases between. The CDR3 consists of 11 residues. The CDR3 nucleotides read TGCGCCAGCACCCCCTTCTACGAGCAGTACTTC. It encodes CASTPFYEQYF.

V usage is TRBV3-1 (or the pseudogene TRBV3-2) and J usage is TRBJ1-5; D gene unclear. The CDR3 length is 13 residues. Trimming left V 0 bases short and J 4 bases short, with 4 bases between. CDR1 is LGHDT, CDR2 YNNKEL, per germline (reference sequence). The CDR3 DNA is TGTGCCAGCAGCCAAGATCGGAATCAGCCCCAGCATTTT. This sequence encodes CASSQDRNQPQHF.

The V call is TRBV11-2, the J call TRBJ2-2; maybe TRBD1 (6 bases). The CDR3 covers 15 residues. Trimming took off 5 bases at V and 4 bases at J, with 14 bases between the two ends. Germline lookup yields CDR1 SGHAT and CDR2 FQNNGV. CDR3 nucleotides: TGTGCCAGCAGCCTAAAGAGGGGGTTCACCGGGGAGCTGTTTTTT. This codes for CASSLKRGFTGELFF.